These T cell receptor beta chains were read from a single sample in a study of Ad26.COV2.S vaccination and SARS-CoV-2 variants. The table came from immunoSEQ multiplex PCR; TCRdb's copy has only in-frame clones and leaves some out. The table shows fewer than 500,000 clones, with 75% to 95% occurring only once. The sequences come from peripheral blood, collected in a trial of Ad26.COV2.S vaccine versus placebo. The origin of the receptors is a person between 18 and 65 years old who received the Ad26.COV2.S COVID-19 vaccine or a placebo. CDR3s include the opening cysteine and the closing phenylalanine or tryptophan. A row's size may be missing; if present it is once, few, many or a size class.

v_call: TRBV7-9
clone_size: -
cdr3_aa: CASSQQGGSSYEQYF

v_call: TRBV29-1
clone_size: -
cdr3_aa: CSVLGRGNEKLFF

v_call: TRBV6-5
clone_size: -
cdr3_aa: CASSRGQGMSYGYTF

v_call: TRBV27
clone_size: -
cdr3_aa: CASSLGGDRGRWNEQFF

v_call: TRBV7-9
clone_size: -
cdr3_aa: CASSLADRGHPEQFF

v_call: TRBV19
clone_size: -
cdr3_aa: CASQSGVRGEQFF

v_call: TRBV5-1
clone_size: few
cdr3_aa: CASSLESSHNSPLHF

v_call: TRBV11-2
clone_size: -
cdr3_aa: CASSLYSGSVEETQYF

v_call: TRBV9
clone_size: -
cdr3_aa: CASSPRWDTQYF

v_call: TRBV18
clone_size: -
cdr3_aa: CASSPPNAGHGTEAFF

v_call: TRBV3-1/TRBV3-2
clone_size: once
cdr3_aa: CASSQGGRRTGELFF

v_call: TRBV6-5
clone_size: -
cdr3_aa: CASPLSGRADTQYF

v_call: TRBV7-9
clone_size: -
cdr3_aa: CASSPWASSYNSPLHF

v_call: TRBV4-1
clone_size: once
cdr3_aa: CASSHLGQWVSYNEQFF

v_call: TRBV5-6
clone_size: -
cdr3_aa: CANSLRRRVGGYTF

v_call: TRBV2
clone_size: -
cdr3_aa: CASSELVLNTGELFF

v_call: TRBV5-6
clone_size: -
cdr3_aa: CASSLNSEQYF

v_call: TRBV14
clone_size: -
cdr3_aa: CASSHQPDSRPFF

v_call: TRBV28
clone_size: once
cdr3_aa: CASSRDRGPRSYEQYF

v_call: TRBV5-1
clone_size: -
cdr3_aa: CASSPRGAEAFF

v_call: TRBV11-2
clone_size: once
cdr3_aa: CASSLGGAQNIQYF

v_call: TRBV5-5
clone_size: -
cdr3_aa: CASSPSRDRQETQYF

v_call: TRBV10-3
clone_size: -
cdr3_aa: CAIRPQGGSGNTIYF

v_call: TRBV5-6
clone_size: -
cdr3_aa: CASSLRGGGQETQYF

v_call: TRBV6-2/TRBV6-3
clone_size: -
cdr3_aa: CASSDSPYGYTF

v_call: TRBV9
clone_size: -
cdr3_aa: CASSPRWENGYTF

v_call: TRBV9
clone_size: -
cdr3_aa: CASSVDPGLAMKETQYF

v_call: TRBV20-1
clone_size: -
cdr3_aa: CSASPHEQFF

v_call: TRBV6-6
clone_size: -
cdr3_aa: CASSPRASGRGADTQYF

v_call: TRBV19
clone_size: -
cdr3_aa: CASSAGTGVTETQYF

v_call: TRBV6-5
clone_size: -
cdr3_aa: CASLRGGWDTEAFF

v_call: TRBV5-1
clone_size: -
cdr3_aa: CASTLDSSNTGELFF

v_call: TRBV19
clone_size: -
cdr3_aa: CASRKNGGQSNQPQHF

v_call: TRBV7-9
clone_size: -
cdr3_aa: CASRGTLGAEAFF

v_call: TRBV25-1
clone_size: -
cdr3_aa: CASSDTQGASNEKLFF

v_call: TRBV3-1/TRBV3-2
clone_size: -
cdr3_aa: CASSQDEGLAGPFSTDTQYF

v_call: TRBV9
clone_size: -
cdr3_aa: CASSVVGSGNEQFF

v_call: TRBV29-1
clone_size: -
cdr3_aa: CSPRDRGPGELFF

v_call: TRBV7-6
clone_size: -
cdr3_aa: CASSLGRAESSYEQYF

v_call: TRBV5-5
clone_size: once
cdr3_aa: CASSFLAGGEQYF

v_call: TRBV29-1
clone_size: once
cdr3_aa: CSVGQGGGYTF

v_call: TRBV4-2
clone_size: -
cdr3_aa: CASSHAQGPSSGNTIYF